The source of this TCR beta chain is a study of blood T cell repertoires in COVID-19. Study summary: In each case, the material was cDNA or gDNA derived from T cells, B-cell-depleted T cells, or PBMCs.

The CDR3 runs 16 residues. Germline CDR1 reads LNHDA; CDR2 reads SQIVND (reference sequence). Trimming removed 3 bases from V and 0 bases from J, with 14 bases in between. Sequencing was performed with immunoSEQ multiplex PCR; in TCRdb, only in-frame clones are kept and a portion is missing. The table shows around 81,000 clones, with around 80% occurring only once. The chain carries TRBV19 and TRBJ1-2; tentatively, D is TRBD1 (6 bases). This sequence was found in a human donor in a cohort sampled during active COVID-19. The sample comprised peripheral blood. The DNA of the CDR3 is TGTGCCAGTAGTATCCCCTTAGGGGGTACTAACTATGGCTACACCTTC. The encoded protein is CASSIPLGGTNYGYTF.